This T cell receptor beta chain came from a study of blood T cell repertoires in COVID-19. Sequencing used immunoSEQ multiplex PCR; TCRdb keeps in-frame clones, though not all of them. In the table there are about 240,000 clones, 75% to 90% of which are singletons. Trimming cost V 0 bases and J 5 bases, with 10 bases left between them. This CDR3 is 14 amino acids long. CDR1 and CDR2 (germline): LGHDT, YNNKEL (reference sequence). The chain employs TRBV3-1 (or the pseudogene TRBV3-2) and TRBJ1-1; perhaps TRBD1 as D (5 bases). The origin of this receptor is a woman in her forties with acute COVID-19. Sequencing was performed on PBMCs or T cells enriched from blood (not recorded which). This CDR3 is CASSQESPGTEAFF. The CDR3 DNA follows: TGTGCCAGCAGCCAAGAAAGTCCAGGGACTGAAGCTTTCTTT.